This T cell receptor beta chain was found in a study of OX40 agonist ivuxolimab in advanced cancers. At the level of the study: The dose-escalation cohort had hepatocellular carcinoma, melanoma, renal cell or head and neck cancer. The study's findings and limits: At doses 0.1 to 3.0 mg/kg, CD4+ and CD8+ clones expanded.

Generated by immunoSEQ multiplex PCR, the TCRdb table keeps only in-frame clones and is missing some. The table includes fewer than 25,000 clones, approximately 88% detected once. Points on this clone: The antigen is unknown.

Autoimmune disease history or systemic immunosuppression led to patient exclusion. This CDR3 is 18 amino acids long. The germline gives CDR1 MDHEN, CDR2 SYDVKM. The starting material was CD4+ or CD8+ T cells sorted from blood, obtained in a trial of the OX40 agonist ivuxolimab. The TCR originated in an adult with an advanced solid tumor such as melanoma, head and neck, liver or kidney cancer. This chain joins TRBV28 and TRBJ2-5; 10 bases are a match to TRBD2. The J call may be faulty, since TRBJ2-7 better matches the DNA end. The CDR3 DNA is TGTGCCAGCAGTTTCGAAGTAGACTCGGCTAGCGGGAGTTACGAGCAGTACTTC. Its translation is CASSFEVDSASGSYEQYF.